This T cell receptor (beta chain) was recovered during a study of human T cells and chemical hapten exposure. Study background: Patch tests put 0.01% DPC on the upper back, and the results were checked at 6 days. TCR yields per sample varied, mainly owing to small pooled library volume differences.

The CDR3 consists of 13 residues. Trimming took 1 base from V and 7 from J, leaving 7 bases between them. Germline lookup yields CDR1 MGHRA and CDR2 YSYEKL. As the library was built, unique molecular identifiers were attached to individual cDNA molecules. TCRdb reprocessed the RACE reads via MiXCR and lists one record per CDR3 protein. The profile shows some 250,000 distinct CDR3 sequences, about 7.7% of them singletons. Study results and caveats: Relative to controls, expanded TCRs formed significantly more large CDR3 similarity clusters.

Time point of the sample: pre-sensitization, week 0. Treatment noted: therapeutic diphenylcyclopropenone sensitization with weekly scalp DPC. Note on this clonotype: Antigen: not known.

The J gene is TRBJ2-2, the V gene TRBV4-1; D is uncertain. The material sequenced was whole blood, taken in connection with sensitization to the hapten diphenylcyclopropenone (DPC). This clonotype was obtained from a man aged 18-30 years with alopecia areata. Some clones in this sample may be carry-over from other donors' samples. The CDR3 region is CASSQGNYGELFF. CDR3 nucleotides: TGCGCCAGCAGCCAAGGGAATTACGGGGAGCTGTTTTTT.